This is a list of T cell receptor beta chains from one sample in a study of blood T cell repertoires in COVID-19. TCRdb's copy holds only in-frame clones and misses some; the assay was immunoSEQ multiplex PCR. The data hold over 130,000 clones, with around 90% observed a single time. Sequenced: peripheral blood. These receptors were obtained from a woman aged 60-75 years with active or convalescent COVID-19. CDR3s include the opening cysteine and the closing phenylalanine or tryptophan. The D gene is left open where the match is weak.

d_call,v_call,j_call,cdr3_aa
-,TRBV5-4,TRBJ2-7,CASSLEGQGPYEQYF
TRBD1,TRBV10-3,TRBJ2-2,CAISEQGSDTGELFF
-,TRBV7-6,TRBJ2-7,CASSPGQGGYEQYF
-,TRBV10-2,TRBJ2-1,CASSDLITVDNEQFF
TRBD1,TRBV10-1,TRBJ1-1,CASTHRGGRTEAFF
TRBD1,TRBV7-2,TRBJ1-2,CASSATGTGDGYTF
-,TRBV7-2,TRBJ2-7,CASSTNPTSSYEQYF
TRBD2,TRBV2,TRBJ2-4,CASSGSLAGNIQYF
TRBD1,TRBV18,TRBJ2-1,CASSPGQGVRSSYNEQFF
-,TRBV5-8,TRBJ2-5,CASSLKLAAKETQYF
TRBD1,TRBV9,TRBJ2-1,CASSVRDRGPELFNEQFF
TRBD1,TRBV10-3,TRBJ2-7,CAISGGTGIFEQYF
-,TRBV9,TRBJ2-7,CASSVEETGSYEQYF
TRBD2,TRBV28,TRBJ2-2,CASRPPGGVTGELFF
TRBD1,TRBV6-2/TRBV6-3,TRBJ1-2,CASSRPGTGNYGYTF
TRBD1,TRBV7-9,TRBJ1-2,CASLQGSGYGYTF
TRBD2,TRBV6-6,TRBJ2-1,CASSLTSGGNNEQFF
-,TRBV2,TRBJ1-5,CASRLQGPNQPQHF
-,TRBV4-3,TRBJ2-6,CASSQSYLDRTTGANVLTF
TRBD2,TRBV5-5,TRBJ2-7,CASSSRLAVTSYEQYF
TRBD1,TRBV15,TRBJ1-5,CATSIGTGPNQPQHF
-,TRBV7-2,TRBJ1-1,CASSLGWEGTEAFF
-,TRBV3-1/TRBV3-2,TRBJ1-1,CASSLSAGLRTEAFF
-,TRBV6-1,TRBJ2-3,CASSDDTRGTPASDTQYF
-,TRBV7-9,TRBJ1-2,CASSLQAANYGYTF
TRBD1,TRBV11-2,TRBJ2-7,CASSPGQGLSYEQYF
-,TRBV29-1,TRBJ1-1,CSVEEIARGTEAFF
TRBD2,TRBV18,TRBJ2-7,CASSRNSAGVSSYEQYF
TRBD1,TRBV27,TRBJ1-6,CASSRDSFNSPLHF